This TCR beta chain was sequenced for a study of early T cells in non-severe SARS-CoV-2 infection (dated by TCRdb to about 2021). Regarding the research as a whole: TCR sequencing used bulk RNA from unsorted whole blood, so alpha and beta chains could not be paired.

What the authors observed across the whole study: VDJdb matching was skewed toward anti-spike CD8 responses, so virus-specific expansions were likely underestimated and private and CD4 specificities were missed.

Many counts were recorded for this clonotype. Its specific antigen is unknown. No much larger clonotype is one base removed from it; base qualities were not supplied. From cysteine to phenylalanine, the CDR3 is 12 amino acids long. This entry keeps only the CDR3 DNA: 36 bases, framed from base 1. From a lookup of the germline V gene (reference sequence), CDR1 and CDR2 are DFQATT and SNEGSKA. V is pared back by 2 bases and J by 2 bases, with 5 bases lying between the germline termini. Preparation of the library involved 5' RACE. The instrument given in TCRdb is NextSeq 500. To correct for sequencing error and PCR bias, the TCR library protocol tagged individual cDNA molecules with unique molecular identifiers. Sequencing covered both TCR alpha and beta chains, and within each sample the abundances of alpha and beta sequences were tightly co-correlated. From the authors' description of their analysis: Decombinator V4 was used to annotate the V gene, J gene and CDR3 of the TCR sequences. Expanded TCRs were defined as changing significantly between any two time points under a Poisson model with p below 0.0001. TCR abundances were normalised to the total number of TCRs sequenced per sample and expressed as counts per million. MAIT TCRs were defined by TRAV1-2 paired with TRAJ12, TRAJ20 or TRAJ33, and iNKT TCRs by TRAV10 paired with TRAJ18. VDJdb, accessed on 1 November 2021, was searched for TCRs annotated for CMV, EBV and SARS-CoV-2, and TCRs annotated for more than one antigen were excluded. The public reads were quality trimmed at Q25 with fastp and then assembled into clones with MiXCR by TCRdb, keeping productive beta chains. A single entry per CDR3 protein holds the most common genes and DNA from its merged rows. The V and J calls were determined by TCRdb, not by the authors. This sample lists 35,000 to 45,000 distinct CDR3 sequences; 5% to 6% were detected once. 6% to 7% of the sample is held by the ten biggest clonotypes.

The study was a case-control design nested within a healthcare worker cohort in London, UK, with weekly nasopharyngeal swab PCR tests and blood sampling. Between 23 and 31 March 2020, the week of the UK lockdown, healthcare workers were enrolled and then followed up weekly for as long as 16 weeks. Specimen: whole blood, collected at baseline. This chain is built from TRBV20-1 and TRBJ2-3; there is no confident call for the D gene. The TCR sequence derives from an adult who was a healthcare worker with PCR-confirmed SARS-CoV-2 infection or an uninfected control (not recorded which). The DNA reads TGCAGTGCTAGACAGAACACAGATACGCAGTATTTT. Its amino acids are CSARQNTDTQYF.